This T cell receptor (beta chain) was retrieved from a study of cytomegalovirus exposure and HLA in healthy donors. PCR used 60 Vbeta primers and 13 Jbeta primers. The protocol was immunoSEQ multiplex PCR, while the TCRdb copy is restricted to in-frame clones and leaves out a portion. The sample gives some 110,000 clones, about 78% of which show up once; roughly 1.2% is in the top ten. The V gene's germline CDR1 is SNHLY and CDR2 FYNNEI. The CDR3 has 13 amino acids. V was trimmed by 7 bases and J by 8 bases, leaving 17 bases between them. At the time of sampling, donors were nominally healthy, though unrecorded immune exposures were likely.

This sequence was found in a man aged 25-45 years in good health and CMV-seronegative. The sample taken for sequencing was PBMCs. The chain combines TRBV2 with TRBJ1-2; tentatively, D is TRBD1 (5 bases). CDR3 protein: CASNQEGTQGYTF. CDR3 in DNA: TGTGCCAGCAACCAGGAGGGGACTCAAGGCTACACCTTC.